The 16 T cell receptor beta chains below come from one sample, sequenced in a study of T cell responses to AZD1222 COVID-19 vaccine. Profiled with immunoSEQ multiplex PCR; TCRdb holds only in-frame clones, not every one. This sample has about 120,000 clones, with 90% found just once. The sequencing here drew on peripheral blood, taken 28 days after the second dose of the MenACWY control vaccine. These receptors all stem from an adult who received the MenACWY meningococcal vaccine as a control.

This clone showed up just once. The rearrangement links TRBV4-3 to TRBJ2-1, with 10 bases identical to TRBD2. Germline CDR1 LGHNA, CDR2 YSLEER. V shed 6 bases and J 0 bases; nucleotides not matched to a gene: 2. The CDR3 length is 15 residues. The CDR3 here is CASSSGGSSYNEQFF. The CDR3 bases are TGCGCCAGCAGTAGCGGGGGGTCCTCCTACAATGAGCAGTTCTTC.

This sequence joins TRBV3-1 (or the pseudogene TRBV3-2) and TRBJ2-5, with D maybe TRBD2 (6 bases). V was cut by 3 bases and J by 5 bases, with 19 bases left in between. CDR3 size: 16 residues. Germline V gives CDR1 LGHDT, CDR2 YNNKEL (reference sequence). CDR3: CASSQGSGHWGETQYF. In DNA, the CDR3 is TGTGCCAGCAGCCAGGGTAGCGGCCACTGGGGGGAGACCCAGTACTTC.

The rearrangement joins TRBV15 to TRBJ1-1, with 9 bases matching TRBD1. Germline CDR1 is LNHNV and CDR2 is YYDKDF (reference sequence). The junction had 11 bases not matched to a gene; V was cut back by 2 bases and J by 7 bases. The CDR3 has 16 amino acids. The CDR3 region has the DNA TGTGCCACCAGCAGACCGGGACAGGGAGTCTTTGGTGAAGCTTTCTTT. This codes for CATSRPGQGVFGEAFF.

This clone was seen once. The chain couples TRBV6-4 to TRBJ1-3; D is perhaps TRBD1 (5 bases). The germline V and J ends were trimmed by 6 bases and 4 bases, with 10 bases remaining between them. The CDR3 extends over 13 amino acids. Germline CDR1 and CDR2: MRHNA and SNTAGT. CDR3 DNA sequence: TGTGCCAGCAGGAGGGGAGGAGGAAACACCATATATTTT. Translated: CASRRGGGNTIYF.

The chain employs TRBV5-1 and TRBJ1-6; 7 bases align to TRBD1. CDR3 length equals 15 residues. The ends lost 4 bases at V and 3 bases at J; junction bases unmatched: 4. Germline lookup yields CDR1 SGHRS and CDR2 YFSETQ. This chain's CDR3 is CASSPGTDYNSPLHF. In DNA form, the CDR3 reads TGCGCCAGCAGCCCCGGGACAGACTATAATTCACCCCTCCACTTT.

The rearrangement uses TRBV19 and TRBJ1-4; TRBD1 matches at 12 bases. Germline CDR1 is LNHDA and CDR2 is SQIVND (reference sequence). Trimming cost V 9 bases and J 3 bases; bases outside gene matches: 8. This CDR3 comprises 16 residues. CDR3 amino acids: CASRDRGRGANEKLFF. The DNA for the CDR3 is TGTGCCAGCCGGGACAGGGGGCGCGGAGCTAATGAAAAACTGTTTTTT.

This CDR3 is CASSLWRDSGANVLTF. The CDR3 DNA reads TGTGCCAGCAGTTTATGGAGAGATTCTGGGGCCAACGTCCTGACTTTC. This sequence joins TRBV28 and TRBJ2-6; D call uncertain. The ends were cut back, 0 bases at V and 1 base at J, with 7 bases in the middle. The CDR3 has 16 amino acids. The germline gives CDR1 MDHEN, CDR2 SYDVKM.

The chain uses TRBV5-4 and TRBJ2-7; a possible D gene is TRBD2 (5 bases). Per the germline V gene, CDR1 is SGHNT and CDR2 is YYREEE (reference sequence). With 4 bases removed from V and 5 bases from J, the gap between germline ends came to 13 bases. This CDR3 has 13 amino acids. The CDR3 protein is CASSPRGFHEQYF. CDR3 DNA sequence: TGTGCCAGCAGCCCGAGAGGGTTCCACGAGCAGTACTTC. The full variable domain, its missing parts supplied by reference TRBV5-4 and TRBJ2-7, is ETGVTQSPTHLIKTRGQQVTLRCSSQSGHNTVSWYQQALGQGPQFIFQYYREEENGRGNFPPRFSGLQFPNYSSELNVNALELDDSALYLCASSPRGFHEQYFGPGTRLTVT.

V is TRBV19 and J is TRBJ2-7, with 9 positions matching TRBD1. CDR1 is LNHDA and CDR2 is SQIVND in the germline V gene (reference sequence). The CDR3 is made up of 13 amino acids. Unmatched junction bases numbered 4, after V lost 4 bases and J lost 6 bases. As DNA, the CDR3 is TGTGCCAGTAGTACCGGGACAGGGTTCGAGCAGTACTTC. This sequence encodes CASSTGTGFEQYF.

This chain uses TRBV28 with TRBJ2-7; 9 bases map to TRBD2. V was clipped by 1 base and J by 2 bases; unmatched bases: 9. Germline CDR1 is MDHEN and CDR2 is SYDVKM. This CDR3 has 17 amino acids. As DNA, the CDR3 is TGTGCCAGCAGTTTATCCGCTAGCGGGGCGGCCCCCTACGAGCAGTACGTC. It encodes CASSLSASGAAPYEQYV.

The chain uses TRBV6-6 and TRBJ2-7; the D gene is possibly TRBD2 (5 bases). Germline CDR1 and CDR2: MNHNY and SVGAGI (reference sequence). CDR3 length: 13 amino acids. Trimming pared 3 bases from V and 3 bases from J, leaving 9 bases between. As DNA, the CDR3 is TGTGCCAGCAGTTATGGGAGCTTCTACGAGCAGTACTTC. Its protein product is CASSYGSFYEQYF.

This clone has a handful of counts. The gene calls are TRBV28 and TRBJ2-2; a weak D match, TRBD1 (6 bases). The CDR3 has 16 amino acids. The germline CDR1 and CDR2 sequences are MDHEN and SYDVKM. V was clipped by 3 bases and J by 0 bases, with 11 bases between them. The CDR3 sequence: CASSFPGHSNTGELFF. CDR3 DNA sequence: TGTGCCAGCAGTTTCCCGGGACACTCGAACACCGGGGAGCTGTTTTTT.

This chain joins TRBV15 and TRBJ2-1, with D perhaps assigned TRBD1 or TRBD2 (5 bases each). Trimming took 5 bases from V and 7 from J, leaving 15 bases between them. The germline V gene encodes CDR1 LNHNV and CDR2 YYDKDF (reference sequence). The CDR3 is made up of 14 amino acids. The CDR3 spells CATSDGASENEQFF. The CDR3 nucleotides are TGTGCCACCAGCGACGGGGCATCGGAGAATGAGCAGTTCTTC.

The V call is TRBV29-1, the J call TRBJ2-1; weak D call: TRBD2 (5 bases). Germline lookup yields CDR1 SQVTM and CDR2 ANQGSEA. This CDR3 spans 12 amino acids. V was trimmed by 7 bases and J by 8 bases, leaving 15 bases between them. The CDR3 sequence: CSARVVEDEQFF. The DNA of the CDR3 is TGCAGCGCCCGGGTGGTGGAGGATGAGCAGTTCTTC.

The CDR3 DNA is TGTGCCAGCAGGGGACTCCCGAACACCGGGGAGCTGTTTTTT. As protein: CASRGLPNTGELFF. This rearrangement joins TRBV28 to TRBJ2-2; D perhaps matches TRBD2 (6 bases). The germline gives CDR1 MDHEN, CDR2 SYDVKM. The CDR3 extends over 14 amino acids. V dropped 6 bases and J dropped 0 bases, with 8 bases sitting between them.

The chain carries TRBV5-5 and TRBJ2-5; D unclear. This CDR3 region has 13 residues. Germline V gene data show CDR1 as SGHKS and CDR2 as YYEKEE (reference sequence). V was trimmed by 1 base and J by 8 bases, leaving 12 bases between them. The CDR3 is CASSLMNSETQYF. DNA of the CDR3: TGTGCCAGCAGCTTGATGAATTCGGAAACCCAGTACTTC.